This TCR beta chain was obtained from a study of T cell responses to AZD1222 COVID-19 vaccine. General study points: There were vaccine-associated CD4 TCRs across spike, dominant at 160-218 and 743-854. It should be noted that donors were predominantly white British and more often female, and clonal diversity was possibly underestimated.

The table came from immunoSEQ multiplex PCR; TCRdb's copy has only in-frame clones and leaves some out. The sample lists under 200,000 clones, approximately 90% seen once, with roughly a quarter in the top ten. Turning to this clone: Its antigen is not known.

V lost 2 bases, J lost 10 bases, and 15 bases lay in between. The CDR3 has 13 amino acids. Germline V lookup: CDR1 GTSNPN, CDR2 SVGIG (reference sequence). Sequencing was performed on peripheral blood, taken 28 days after the second AZD1222 dose. V usage is TRBV30 and J usage is TRBJ2-1; D may correspond to TRBD1 or TRBD2 (6 bases each). This receptor was identified in an adult who received the AZD1222 COVID-19 vaccine. The CDR3: CAWSPQTGREQFF. The CDR3 coding sequence is TGTGCCTGGAGTCCACAAACAGGGAGGGAGCAGTTCTTC.